The entry below gives a single TCR beta chain sequence along with its context. Ten or more counts support this clonotype. Which antigen it targets is not known. One base away there is no much larger clone; base qualities are not given. The cysteine opens and the phenylalanine closes a CDR3 of 13 amino acids. CDR3 DNA only is kept here, 39 bases in frame from base 1. A distance of 13 bases separates the germline ends of V and J, which lose 4 bases and 9 bases respectively. Looking up the germline V gene yields CDR1 MNHEY and CDR2 SVGAGI. TCRbeta-specific cDNA was reverse-transcribed from 500 ng total RNA using a constant-region primer and ProtoScript II reverse transcriptase. Three nested multiplex PCR rounds, following a slightly modified ARM-PCR procedure, were used to build the TCRbeta libraries. The first two PCR rounds used multiplex TRBV1-TRBV30 forward primers with a Cbeta reverse primer, each for around 10 cycles. Sample barcodes and Illumina adapters were added in a final 25-cycle PCR using Deep VentR polymerase. Before sequencing, amplicons of 200-500 bp were purified from gel using a QIAquick gel extraction kit. The TCRbeta amplicons were sequenced with 250-bp paired-end reads on an Illumina HiSeq 2500. In the authors' own workflow: Quality trimming of reads was performed with Trimmomatic v0.33, and paired reads were merged with FLASH v1.2.11 so that full CDR3 sequences could be recovered. MiGEC v1.2.1b assigned V, D and J germline segments to the rearranged TCRbeta sequences. Clonotype statistics and Shannon-Wiener diversity indices were calculated with VDJtools v1.0.0. To reduce sampling bias, subsequent analyses other than the diversity analysis used only the 250 most abundant clonotypes in each sample. TCRdb reworked the public reads: Q25 trimming with fastp, MiXCR clone assembly, productive beta chains retained. Each entry is one CDR3 protein sequence, shown with its most common DNA and genes. These V and J calls are TCRdb output, not the study's own analysis. The sample table contains approximately 30,000 distinct CDR3 sequences; only one count was recorded for 70% to 80% of them. More than 30% of the sample goes to the ten largest clones.

The data stem from a study of tumor-infiltrating lymphocytes in primary liver carcinoma (dated by TCRdb to about 2017). Notes on the research overall: Hepatocellular carcinoma (four) or combined HCC and intrahepatic cholangiocarcinoma (one) was present in the five patients, who were three men and two women aged 30 to 69 years. The tumors of the five patients were staged as T1-T3 N0M0, with maximum diameters ranging from about 4 to 11 cm. Roughly 3.65 to 7.13 million productive TCRbeta reads were obtained per sample, and no significant difference in read depth was found between tissue types. For each liver tumor, the study sampled five regions along with adjacent normal tissue and blood, and applied TCRbeta repertoire sequencing, expression microarrays and whole-exome sequencing. A total of 35 or so specimens from 5 patients underwent TCRbeta repertoire sequencing, comprising about 25 tumor regions, 5 adjacent noncancerous liver tissues and 5 peripheral blood samples. The roughly 27 tumor region samples were profiled with Agilent mRNA microarrays so that TCRbeta repertoire diversity could be related to the local molecular phenotype. High reproducibility was observed for the technical replicate repertoires, with mean shared-clone rates approximately 0.9 and correlation coefficients above 0.95.

Without any cell sorting, total RNA and DNA were extracted together from around 18-30 mg of bulk tissue using the AllPrep DNA/RNA mini kit. Between November 2015 and early 2016, a few patients in China with histopathologically diagnosed primary liver carcinoma had their tumors surgically resected. Patients had chronic HBV infection and were treatment-naive at sampling. Five spatially separated regions were sampled from each tumor: the superior, inferior, left-lateral and right-lateral poles, plus the tumor centre. More than 75% viable tumor cells were found by histology in every tumor sample. Pieces of fresh tumor and adjacent tissue were cut in half, with one half kept in RNAlater at -80 degrees C and the other half sent for histology. Results the study describes overall, beyond this receptor: Since the samples were bulk and unsorted, there was no way to compare CD4+ and CD8+ T cell repertoires. Consistent with antigen-driven expansion, pairs of tumor regions showed higher repertoire overlap (mean about 36%) than either tumor-adjacent pairs (approximately 17%) or tumor-blood pairs (about 15%). Only a few patients were included in the study, and the authors note that the findings should be validated in a larger study. Because only the TCR beta chain was sequenced and unpaired alpha chains were not captured, true repertoire diversity is likely underestimated. The top 250 clones accounted for a significantly greater share of the repertoire in tumors than in blood (p = 0.039). Only roughly 7-25% of top clones appeared in all five regions of a tumor, which suggests that tumor-infiltrating T cells are spatially heterogeneous.

The sequence links TRBV6-5 to TRBJ2-1; TRBD1 is a weak D gene call, 5 bases matching. The TCR comes from a woman aged 25 to 39 with primary liver carcinoma and hepatitis B virus infection. Material for sequencing was liver tumor tissue from sampling region 3. The cell subset or site tag for this specimen amounts to: tumor region T3, left-lateral pole. The DNA sequence is TGTGCCAGCAGTTTGGGGCGCATCAGTGAGCAGTTCTTC. It specifies CASSLGRISEQFF.